Given below is one T cell receptor beta chain in context. Its antigen remains unidentified. Individuals who donated were healthy Caucasians from Russia aged roughly 6 to 100. Total RNA extracted from each sample amounted to at least 5.5 micrograms. These data originate in a study of blood T cells in healthy people across ages. Through a sample-barcoded 5' primer and a J-beta primer mix, a second PCR was run for about 6 to 11 cycles. TCRdb reanalysed the 5' RACE reads using MiXCR and keeps one entry per CDR3 protein. The table shows about 1.7 million distinct CDR3 sequences, with roughly 27% occurring only once. Findings of the study overall: Possibly, changes in expanded clonotypes were confounded because donor CMV status was unknown. In long-lived donors, naive CD4+ cell counts and diversity exceeded those of aged donors.

Germline V lookup: CDR1 MNHEY, CDR2 SVGAGI. V was shortened by 5 bases and J by 1 base, with 12 bases between the two germline ends. The CDR3 has 15 amino acids. This receptor was taken from a woman aged 25 to 39 in good health. This rearrangement joins TRBV6-5 to TRBJ2-4; D possibly corresponds to TRBD1 (5 bases). Sequenced sample: blood. The CDR3: CASSMGRTAKNIQYF. For the CDR3, the DNA is TGTGCCAGCAGTATGGGGCGGACCGCCAAAAACATTCAGTACTTC.